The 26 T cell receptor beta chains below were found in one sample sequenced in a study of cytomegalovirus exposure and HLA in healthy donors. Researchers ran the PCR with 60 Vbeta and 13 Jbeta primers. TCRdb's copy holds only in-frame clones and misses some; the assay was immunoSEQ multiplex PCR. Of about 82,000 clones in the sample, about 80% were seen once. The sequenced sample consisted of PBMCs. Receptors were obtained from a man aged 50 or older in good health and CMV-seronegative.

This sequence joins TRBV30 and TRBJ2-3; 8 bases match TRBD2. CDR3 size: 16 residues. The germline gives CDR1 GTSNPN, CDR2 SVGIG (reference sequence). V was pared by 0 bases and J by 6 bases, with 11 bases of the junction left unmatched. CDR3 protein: CAWSVPRGGQVDTQYF. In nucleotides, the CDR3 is TGTGCCTGGAGTGTACCACGGGGGGGGCAGGTGGATACGCAGTATTTT.

The CDR3 nucleotides are TGTGCCAGTAGTGCTGGACAGGGGGCCAGCAATCAGCCCCAGCATTTT. Translation: CASSAGQGASNQPQHF. The chain combines TRBV19 with TRBJ1-5; 11 bases map to TRBD1. The CDR3 covers 16 residues. In germline, CDR1 is LNHDA, CDR2 SQIVND (reference sequence). After removal of 5 bases from V and 1 base from J, the junction contained 4 bases not matched to a gene.

The CDR3 is CARSLSRVYTF. The CDR3 bases are TGTGCCAGAAGCTTGAGCCGGGTCTACACCTTC. The rearrangement joins TRBV5-3 to TRBJ1-2; D gene uncertain. TRBV5-3 falls under the ORF class, with uncertain function. V gave up 1 base and J gave up 10 bases, with 8 bases separating them. The CDR3 is 11 amino acids.

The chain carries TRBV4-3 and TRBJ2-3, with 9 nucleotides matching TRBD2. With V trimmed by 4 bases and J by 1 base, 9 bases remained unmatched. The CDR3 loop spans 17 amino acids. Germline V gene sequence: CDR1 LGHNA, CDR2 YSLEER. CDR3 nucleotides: TGCGCCAGCAGCCTAGGACGAGCGGGGGGCCGCACAGATACGCAGTATTTT. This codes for CASSLGRAGGRTDTQYF.

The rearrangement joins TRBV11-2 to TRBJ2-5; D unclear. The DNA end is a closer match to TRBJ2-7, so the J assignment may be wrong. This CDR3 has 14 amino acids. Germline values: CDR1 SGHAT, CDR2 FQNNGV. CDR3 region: CASSFGEVVGEQYF. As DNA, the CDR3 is TGTGCCAGCAGCTTCGGTGAGGTGGTAGGCGAGCAGTACTTC.

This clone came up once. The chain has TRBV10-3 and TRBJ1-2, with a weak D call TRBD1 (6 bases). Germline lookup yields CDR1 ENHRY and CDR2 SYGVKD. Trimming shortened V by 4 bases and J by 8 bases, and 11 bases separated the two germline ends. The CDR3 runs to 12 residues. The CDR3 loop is CAISGGRVGYTF. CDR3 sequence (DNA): TGTGCCATCAGTGGGGGGCGCGTCGGCTACACCTTC.

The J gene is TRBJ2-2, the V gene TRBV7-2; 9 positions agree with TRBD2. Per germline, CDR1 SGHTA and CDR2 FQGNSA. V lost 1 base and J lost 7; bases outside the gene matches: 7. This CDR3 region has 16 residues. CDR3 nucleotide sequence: TGTGCCAGCAGCTTAGTGGGCGGGGGGGGTTACGGGGAGCTGTTTTTT. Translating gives CASSLVGGGGYGELFF.

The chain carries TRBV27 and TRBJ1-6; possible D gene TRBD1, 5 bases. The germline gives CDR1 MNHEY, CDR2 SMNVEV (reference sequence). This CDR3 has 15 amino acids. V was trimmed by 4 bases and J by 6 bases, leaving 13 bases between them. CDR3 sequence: CASSSAGGGNSPLHF. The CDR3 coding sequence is TGTGCCAGCAGTTCCGCCGGGGGGGGTAATTCACCCCTCCACTTT.

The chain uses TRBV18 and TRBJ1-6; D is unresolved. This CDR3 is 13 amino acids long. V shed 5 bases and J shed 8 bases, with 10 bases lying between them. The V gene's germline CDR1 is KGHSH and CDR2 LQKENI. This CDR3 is CASSTGRDSPLHF. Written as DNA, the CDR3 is TGTGCCAGCTCAACCGGTCGGGATTCACCCCTCCACTTT.

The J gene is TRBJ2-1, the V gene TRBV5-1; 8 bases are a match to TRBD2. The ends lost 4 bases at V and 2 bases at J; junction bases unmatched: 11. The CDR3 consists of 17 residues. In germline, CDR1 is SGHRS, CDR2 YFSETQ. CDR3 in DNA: TGCGCCAGCAGCAGGCCTCGGGGGGGCGCGGCCTACAATGAGCAGTTCTTC. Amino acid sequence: CASSRPRGGAAYNEQFF.

The CDR3 sequence is CASSGGYWDGYTF. For the CDR3, the DNA is TGTGCCAGCAGTGGGGGGTACTGGGATGGCTACACCTTC. The chain recombines TRBV7-2 with TRBJ1-2; tentative D call: TRBD1 (5 bases). The V and J ends lost 6 bases and 6 bases respectively, with 14 bases between them. Germline loops: CDR1 SGHTA, CDR2 FQGNSA. The CDR3 consists of 13 residues.

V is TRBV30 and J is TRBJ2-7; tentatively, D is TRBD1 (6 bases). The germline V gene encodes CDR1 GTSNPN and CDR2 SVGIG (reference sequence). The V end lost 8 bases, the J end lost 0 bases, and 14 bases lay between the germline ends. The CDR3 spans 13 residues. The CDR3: CAANRVNSYEQYF. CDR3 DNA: TGTGCCGCAAACAGGGTAAACTCCTACGAGCAGTACTTC.

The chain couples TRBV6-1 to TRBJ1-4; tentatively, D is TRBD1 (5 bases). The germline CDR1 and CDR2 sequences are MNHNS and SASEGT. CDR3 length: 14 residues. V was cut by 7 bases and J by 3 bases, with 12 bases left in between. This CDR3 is CASTRGVANEKLFF. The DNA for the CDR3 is TGTGCCAGCACAAGGGGTGTAGCTAATGAAAAACTGTTTTTT.

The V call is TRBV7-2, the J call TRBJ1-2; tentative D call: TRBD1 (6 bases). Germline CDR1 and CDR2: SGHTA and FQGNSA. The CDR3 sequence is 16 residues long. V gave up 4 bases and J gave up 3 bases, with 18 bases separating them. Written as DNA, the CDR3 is TGTGCCAGCAGCTCCCAACAGGGCCTGGGGTACTATGGCTACACCTTC. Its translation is CASSSQQGLGYYGYTF. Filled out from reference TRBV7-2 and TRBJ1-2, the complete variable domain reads GAGVSQSPSNKVTEKGKDVELRCDPISGHTALYWYRQSLGQGLEFLIYFQGNSAPDKSGLPSDRFSAERTGGSVSTLTIQRTQQEDSAVYLCASSSQQGLGYYGYTFGSGTRLTVV.

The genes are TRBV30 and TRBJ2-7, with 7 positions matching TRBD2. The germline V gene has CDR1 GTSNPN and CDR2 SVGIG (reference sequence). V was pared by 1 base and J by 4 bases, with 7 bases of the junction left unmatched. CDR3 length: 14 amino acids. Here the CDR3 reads CAWSGGGVGYEQYF. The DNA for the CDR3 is TGTGCCTGGAGTGGTGGGGGGGTGGGGTACGAGCAGTACTTC.

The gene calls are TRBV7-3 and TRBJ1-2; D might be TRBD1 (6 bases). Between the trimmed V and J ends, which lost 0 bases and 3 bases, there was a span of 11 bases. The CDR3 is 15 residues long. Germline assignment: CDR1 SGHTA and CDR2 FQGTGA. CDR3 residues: CASSLTGGGDYGYTF. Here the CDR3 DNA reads TGTGCCAGCAGCTTAACTGGAGGGGGGGACTATGGCTACACCTTC.

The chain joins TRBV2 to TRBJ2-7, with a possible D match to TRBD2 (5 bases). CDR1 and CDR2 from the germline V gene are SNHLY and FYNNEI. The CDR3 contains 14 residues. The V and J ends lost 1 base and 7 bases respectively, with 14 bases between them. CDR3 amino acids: CASSEVGSRREQYF. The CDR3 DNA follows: TGTGCCAGCAGTGAAGTAGGGAGCCGTAGGGAGCAGTACTTC.

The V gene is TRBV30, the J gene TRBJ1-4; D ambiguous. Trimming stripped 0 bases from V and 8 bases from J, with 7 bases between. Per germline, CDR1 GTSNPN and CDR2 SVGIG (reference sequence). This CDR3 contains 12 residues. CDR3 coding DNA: TGTGCCTGGAGTGTTACGGGGGAAAAACTGTTTTTT. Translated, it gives CAWSVTGEKLFF.

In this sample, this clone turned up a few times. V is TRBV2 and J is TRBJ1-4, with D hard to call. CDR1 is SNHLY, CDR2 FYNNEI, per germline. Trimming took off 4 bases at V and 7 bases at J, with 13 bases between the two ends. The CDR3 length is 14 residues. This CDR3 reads CASSGLLGAEKLFF. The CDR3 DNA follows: TGTGCCAGCAGTGGACTGTTGGGAGCTGAAAAACTGTTTTTT.

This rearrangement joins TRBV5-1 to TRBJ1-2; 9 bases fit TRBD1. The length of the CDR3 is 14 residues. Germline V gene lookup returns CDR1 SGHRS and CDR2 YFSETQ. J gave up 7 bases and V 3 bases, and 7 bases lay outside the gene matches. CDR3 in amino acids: CASSWGQGTAGYTF. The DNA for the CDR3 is TGCGCCAGCAGCTGGGGACAGGGCACCGCTGGCTACACCTTC. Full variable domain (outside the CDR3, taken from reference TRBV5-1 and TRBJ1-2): KAGVTQTPRYLIKTRGQQVTLSCSPISGHRSVSWYQQTPGQGLQFLFEYFSETQRNKGNFPGRFSGRQFSNSRSEMNVSTLELGDSALYLCASSWGQGTAGYTFGSGTRLTVV.

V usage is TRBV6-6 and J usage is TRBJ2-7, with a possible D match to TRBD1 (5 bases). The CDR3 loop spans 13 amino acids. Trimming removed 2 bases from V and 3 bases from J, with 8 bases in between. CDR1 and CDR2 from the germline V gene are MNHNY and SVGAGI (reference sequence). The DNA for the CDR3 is TGTGCCAGCAGTTACGGGGCATACTACGAGCAGTACTTC. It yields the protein CASSYGAYYEQYF.

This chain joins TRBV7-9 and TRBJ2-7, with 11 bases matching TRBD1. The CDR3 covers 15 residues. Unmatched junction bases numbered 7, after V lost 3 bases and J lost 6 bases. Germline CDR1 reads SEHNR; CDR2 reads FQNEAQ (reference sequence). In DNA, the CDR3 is TGTGCCAGCAGCTTTTCCGGGACAGGGGGTTTCGAGCAGTACTTC. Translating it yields CASSFSGTGGFEQYF.

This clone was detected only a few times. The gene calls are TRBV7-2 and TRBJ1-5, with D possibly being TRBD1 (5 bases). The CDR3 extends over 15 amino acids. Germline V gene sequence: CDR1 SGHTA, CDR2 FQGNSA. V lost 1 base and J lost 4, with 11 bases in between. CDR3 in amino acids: CASSLVVGGNQPQHF. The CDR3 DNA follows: TGTGCCAGCAGCTTAGTGGTCGGGGGGAATCAGCCCCAGCATTTT.

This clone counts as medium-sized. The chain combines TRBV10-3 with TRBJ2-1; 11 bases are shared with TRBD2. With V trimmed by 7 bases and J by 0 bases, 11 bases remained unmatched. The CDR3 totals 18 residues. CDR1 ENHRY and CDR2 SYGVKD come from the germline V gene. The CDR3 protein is CAITDGLAGGSSYNEQFF. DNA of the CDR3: TGTGCCATCACCGACGGGCTAGCGGGGGGAAGCTCCTACAATGAGCAGTTCTTC.

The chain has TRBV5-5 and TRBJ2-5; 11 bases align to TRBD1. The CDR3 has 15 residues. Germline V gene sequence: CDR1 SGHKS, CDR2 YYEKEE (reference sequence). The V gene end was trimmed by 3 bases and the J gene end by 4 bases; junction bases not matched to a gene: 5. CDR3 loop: CASSSGTGGVETQYF. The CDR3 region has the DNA TGTGCCAGCAGCTCCGGGACAGGGGGGGTAGAGACCCAGTACTTC.

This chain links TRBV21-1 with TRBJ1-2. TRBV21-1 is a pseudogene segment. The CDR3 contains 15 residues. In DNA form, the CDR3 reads TGTGCCAGCAGCAAAGGAGGGATGTGGAGCTATGGCTACACCTTC. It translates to CASSKGGMWSYGYTF.